Below, 3 T cell receptor beta chains from the same sample are listed, as sequenced in a study of cytomegalovirus exposure and HLA in healthy donors. Primers: 60 Vbeta forward and 13 Jbeta reverse. Measured with immunoSEQ multiplex PCR; TCRdb has only the in-frame clones, and not every one. The data contain about 98,000 clones, around 80% of them singletons. Sequencing was carried out using PBMCs. The receptors come from a human donor in good health.

This rearrangement joins TRBV6-6 to TRBJ2-7, with 7 bases aligning to TRBD1. This CDR3 contains 14 residues. The V segment lost 6 bases and the J segment 0 bases; nucleotides outside the gene matches: 5. Germline CDR1 MNHNY, CDR2 SVGAGI (reference sequence). CDR3 region: CASSGTADSYEQYF. As DNA, the CDR3 is TGTGCCAGCAGCGGGACAGCAGACTCCTACGAGCAGTACTTC.

The rearrangement joins TRBV6-1 to TRBJ1-4; D is uncertain. Trimming removed 5 bases at V and 8 bases at J, with 12 bases between. Germline V gives CDR1 MNHNS, CDR2 SASEGT. This CDR3 comprises 13 residues. In nucleotides, the CDR3 is TGTGCCAGCAGTTCCGGACGGGAGGAAAAACTGTTTTTT. Protein: CASSSGREEKLFF.

This sequence joins TRBV4-1 and TRBJ2-2; D gene uncertain. V lost 1 base to trimming and J lost 3 bases, with 6 bases between them. The CDR3 runs to 14 residues. Looked up from germline, CDR1 is MGHRA and CDR2 is YSYEKL. CDR3 amino acids: CASSQGEHTGELFF. CDR3 DNA: TGCGCCAGCAGCCAAGGAGAGCACACCGGGGAGCTGTTTTTT.